This is a list of T cell receptor beta chains from one sample in a study of lymphopenia after photon versus proton radiotherapy. Profiled with immunoSEQ multiplex PCR; TCRdb holds only in-frame clones, not every one. The repertoire holds approximately 7,000 clones, with just under 90% as singletons. Sequencing was performed on peripheral blood, taken from a patient treated with photon-based radiotherapy. The receptor set was obtained from a man in his fifties or sixties with cholangiocarcinoma. CDR3s leave out the opening cysteine and the closing phenylalanine or tryptophan. A D gene is named only where the DNA matches it firmly.

V gene: TRBV7-6
D gene: -
CDR3 protein: ASSLPQREQF

V gene: TRBV20-1
D gene: -
CDR3 protein: SAREVDTQY

V gene: TRBV7-3
D gene: -
CDR3 protein: ASSLAGRTDTQY

V gene: TRBV28
D gene: -
CDR3 protein: ASSSSETNEKLF

V gene: TRBV28
D gene: -
CDR3 protein: ASSLEIQETQY

V gene: TRBV10-3
D gene: -
CDR3 protein: AIIGQGNTEAF

V gene: TRBV4-1
D gene: -
CDR3 protein: ASSQDRAEAF

V gene: TRBV19
D gene: TRBD1
CDR3 protein: ASSLGRGLTGELF

V gene: TRBV7-9
D gene: TRBD1
CDR3 protein: ASSTRGMGQGYEKLF

V gene: TRBV2
D gene: -
CDR3 protein: ASSEDRNSPLH

V gene: TRBV19
D gene: -
CDR3 protein: ASSIYGWEKLF

V gene: TRBV27
D gene: TRBD1
CDR3 protein: ACRSGQGDETQY

V gene: TRBV4-3
D gene: -
CDR3 protein: ASSQEDFLEDTQY

V gene: TRBV2
D gene: TRBD1
CDR3 protein: ASSRQGAEDGYT

V gene: TRBV6-6
D gene: -
CDR3 protein: ASSYSSYEQY